The TCR beta chain under discussion was sequenced for a study of blood T cells in healthy people across ages (dated by TCRdb to between 2014 and 2016). Some background on the complete study: In model experiments, template switching captured about one uniquely barcoded TCR beta cDNA molecule for every two T cells. The study measured age-related changes in TCR beta repertoire diversity using deep sequencing normalized with unique cDNA molecular identifiers. The donors were divided into four age groups: young (average around 15 years), middle-aged (roughly 42), aged (about 56) and long-lived (roughly 88). To avoid experimental bias, donors of different ages were distributed randomly across sequencing lanes. Using the same blood draw, the study looked at two additional independent replicas of 1 million unique cDNA reads for two donors, one aged 18 to 29 and the other aged 80 or older. The full study reports these points: The long-lived group showed more naive CD4+ T cells, fewer expanded clones and increased TCR diversity than the aged group, suggesting age selection. Observed TCR beta diversity per million T cells fell roughly linearly with age, and a significant reduction was already apparent by age about 38. Because profiling used bulk unsorted PBMCs, naive and antigen-experienced compartments could not be compared conclusively. A strong correlation was found between observed TCR beta diversity and the percentage of naive T cells measured by flow cytometry. Estimates of total diversity from one million sequenced T cells were regarded as lower bounds and underestimates. The CMV infection status of donors was not known, potentially confounding age-related changes in expanded clonotypes.

As concerns this clonotype: Its antigen has not been determined. One base away there is no much larger clone; base qualities are not given.

CDR1 and CDR2 were assigned from the germline V gene as SQVTM and ANQGSEA. The cysteine opens and the phenylalanine closes a CDR3 of 14 amino acids. Of all the DNA, just the CDR3 is kept, 42 bases in frame from base 1. The V end loses 4 bases and the J end loses 4 bases, and a stretch of 17 bases separates them. Donors were a few dozen systemically healthy Caucasian individuals from Russia aged roughly 6 to 100 years. Approximately 9.3 milliliters of peripheral blood were drawn from each donor into EDTA-treated Vacutainer tubes. Ficoll-Paque density-gradient centrifugation was used to isolate PBMCs, with at least 7 million obtained per sample. Trizol reagent was used to extract total RNA from the PBMCs, yielding at least 6 micrograms per sample. For every donor, flow cytometry on a PBMC aliquot measured the percentage of naive CD45RAhigh/CD27high T cells. Library preparation employed 5' RACE. These reads were obtained on an Illumina HiSeq 2500. The second PCR ran for roughly 6 to 11 cycles and used a J-beta primer mix along with a sample-barcoded 5' primer. A unique molecular identifier was introduced onto each TCR beta cDNA molecule by a template-switch 5' adaptor carrying 12 random nucleotides. Each sample yielded at least 2.5 million CDR3-containing paired-end reads. The Mint cDNA synthesis kit, primed by a TRBC-specific oligonucleotide, was used to synthesize first-strand cDNA from all RNA. All cDNA was treated with uracil-DNA glycosylase and then went through a first 18-cycle PCR with the universal primers M1SS and BC2_uni_R. On the study's bioinformatics: For normalization, 1 million high-quality reads were randomly selected from each sample, with every read carrying a distinct molecular identifier. Instead of being binned into consensus sequences, reads with shared molecular identifiers were discarded. MiTCR, set to a Q25 quality threshold and the strictest error-elimination algorithm, was used for CDR3 identification, clonotype clustering and error correction. A nonparametric unseen species model using Euler transformation provided a lower-bound estimate of total TCR beta diversity. TCRdb reworked the public reads: Q25 trimming with fastp, MiXCR clone assembly, productive beta chains retained. Each entry merges the rows of one CDR3 protein and shows their most common DNA and genes. The V and J calls and clone size come from TCRdb's table, not from the authors' own analysis. The sample records 660,000 or so distinct CDR3 sequences, 58% of which are singletons. Around 37% of the sample comes from the top ten.

This TCR was sampled from a man aged 55 to 70 in good health. The sequence links TRBV29-1 to TRBJ2-7; the D element might be TRBD1 or TRBD2, as each aligns at 7 bases. Sequencing was carried out using blood. The bases read TGCAGCGTTGGGGGGAGGGGGCGTTATTACGAGCAGTACTTC. This yields the protein CSVGGRGRYYEQYF.